This T cell receptor beta chain was sequenced for a study of T cell repertoires in cytomegalovirus infection. Using its own MiXCR run on the reads, TCRdb lists one record per CDR3 protein. The sample lists approximately 160,000 distinct CDR3 sequences, 17% occurring once. Findings of the study overall: The cumulative frequency of public TCR beta families distinguished individuals who carried CMV together with the relevant HLA.

This clonotype appeared a few times. No antigen is known for it. Unmatched junction bases numbered 10, after V lost 5 bases and J lost 6 bases. The CDR3 has 15 residues. CDR1 and CDR2 from the germline V gene are SEHNR and FQNEAQ (reference sequence). The rearrangement uses TRBV7-9 and TRBJ1-3; 7 bases map to TRBD1. The origin of this receptor is a human donor in good health (CMV status not recorded). Some clones in this sample may be carry-over from other donors' samples. Sequenced: CD8+ T cells from PBMCs. In DNA, the CDR3 is TGTGCCAGCAGCCCCCGCGATCAGGGGGTAAACACCATATATTTT. Translated: CASSPRDQGVNTIYF.